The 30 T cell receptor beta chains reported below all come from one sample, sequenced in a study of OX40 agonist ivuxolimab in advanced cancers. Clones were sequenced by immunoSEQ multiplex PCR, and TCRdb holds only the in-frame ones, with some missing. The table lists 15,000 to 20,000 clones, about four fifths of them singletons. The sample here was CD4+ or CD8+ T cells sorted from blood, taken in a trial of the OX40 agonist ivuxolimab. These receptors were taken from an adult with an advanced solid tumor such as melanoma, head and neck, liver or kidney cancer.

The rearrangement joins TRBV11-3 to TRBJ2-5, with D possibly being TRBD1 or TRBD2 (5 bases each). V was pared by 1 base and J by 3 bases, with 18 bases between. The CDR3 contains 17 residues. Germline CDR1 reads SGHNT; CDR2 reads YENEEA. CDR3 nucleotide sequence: TGTGCCAGCAGCTTAGGGAAGTGGGGGATGGGCGAAGAGACCCAGTACTTC. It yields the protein CASSLGKWGMGEETQYF.

The CDR3 spells CSVQRGGRNAGELFF. The DNA for the CDR3 is TGCAGCGTTCAAAGGGGTGGAAGAAACGCCGGGGAGCTGTTTTTT. The chain employs TRBV29-1 and TRBJ2-2; tentative D call: TRBD1 (5 bases). Trimming cost V 5 bases and J 6 bases, with 19 bases left between them. The CDR3 extends over 15 amino acids. CDR1 and CDR2 from the germline V gene are SQVTM and ANQGSEA.

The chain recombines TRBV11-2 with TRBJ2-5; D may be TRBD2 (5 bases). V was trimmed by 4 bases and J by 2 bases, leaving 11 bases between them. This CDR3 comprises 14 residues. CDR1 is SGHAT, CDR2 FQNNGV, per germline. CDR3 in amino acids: CASSSDSIQETQYF. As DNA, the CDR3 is TGTGCCAGCAGCTCGGACTCGATACAAGAGACCCAGTACTTC.

The CDR3 is CASSPPGSNEQYF. DNA of the CDR3: TGCGCCAGCAGCCCCCCGGGGTCTAACGAGCAGTACTTC. The chain employs TRBV5-1 and TRBJ2-7; perhaps TRBD2 as D (5 bases). The V gene lost 4 bases and the J gene lost 5 bases, with 13 bases spanning the gap. This CDR3 region has 13 residues. Germline V gene sequence: CDR1 SGHRS, CDR2 YFSETQ. The full variable domain, with the rest looked up from reference TRBV5-1 and TRBJ2-7, is KAGVTQTPRYLIKTRGQQVTLSCSPISGHRSVSWYQQTPGQGLQFLFEYFSETQRNKGNFPGRFSGRQFSNSRSEMNVSTLELGDSALYLCASSPPGSNEQYFGPGTRLTVT.

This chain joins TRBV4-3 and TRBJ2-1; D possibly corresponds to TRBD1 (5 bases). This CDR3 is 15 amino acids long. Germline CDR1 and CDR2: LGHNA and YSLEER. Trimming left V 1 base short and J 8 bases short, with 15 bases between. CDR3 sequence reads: CASSQVQGRIDEQFF. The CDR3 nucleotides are TGCGCCAGCAGCCAAGTTCAGGGTCGTATTGATGAGCAGTTCTTC.

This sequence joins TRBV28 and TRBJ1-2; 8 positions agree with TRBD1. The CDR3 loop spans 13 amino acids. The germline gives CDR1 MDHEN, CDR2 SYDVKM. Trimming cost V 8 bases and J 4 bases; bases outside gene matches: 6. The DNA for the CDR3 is TGTGCCAGCTGGGCAGGGGGCATCTATGGCTACACCTTC. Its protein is CASWAGGIYGYTF.

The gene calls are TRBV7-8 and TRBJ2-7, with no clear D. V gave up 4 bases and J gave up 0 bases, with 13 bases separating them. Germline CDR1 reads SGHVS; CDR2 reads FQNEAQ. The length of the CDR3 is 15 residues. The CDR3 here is CASSSPGRSSYEQYF. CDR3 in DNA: TGTGCCAGCAGCTCCCCGGGCCGCAGCTCCTACGAGCAGTACTTC.

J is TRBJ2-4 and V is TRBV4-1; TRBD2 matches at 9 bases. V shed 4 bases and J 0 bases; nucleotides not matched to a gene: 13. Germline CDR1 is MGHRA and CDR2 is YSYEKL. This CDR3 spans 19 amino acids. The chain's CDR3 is CASSRDLWTSEKAKNIQYF. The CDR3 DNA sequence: TGCGCCAGCAGCCGGGACTTGTGGACTAGCGAAAAAGCCAAAAACATTCAGTACTTC.

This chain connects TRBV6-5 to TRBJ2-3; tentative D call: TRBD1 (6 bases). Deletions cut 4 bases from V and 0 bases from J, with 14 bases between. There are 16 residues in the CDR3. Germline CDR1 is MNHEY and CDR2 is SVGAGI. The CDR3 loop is CASSLTWTASTDTQYF. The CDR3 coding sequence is TGTGCCAGCAGTTTGACCTGGACAGCTAGCACAGATACGCAGTATTTT.

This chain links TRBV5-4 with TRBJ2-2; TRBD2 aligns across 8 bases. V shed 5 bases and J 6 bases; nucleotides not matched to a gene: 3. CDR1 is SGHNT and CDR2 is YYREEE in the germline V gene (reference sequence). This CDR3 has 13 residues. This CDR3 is CASRSGRSGELFF. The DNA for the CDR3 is TGTGCCAGCAGAAGCGGGAGATCCGGGGAGCTGTTTTTT.

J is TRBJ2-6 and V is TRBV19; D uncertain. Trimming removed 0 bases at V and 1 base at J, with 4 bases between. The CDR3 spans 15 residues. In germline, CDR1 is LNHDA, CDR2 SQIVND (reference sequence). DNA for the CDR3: TGTGCCAGTAGTATAGAGGAGTCTGGGGCCAACGTCCTGACTTTC. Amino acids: CASSIEESGANVLTF. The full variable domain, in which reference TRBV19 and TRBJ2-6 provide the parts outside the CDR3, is DGGITQSPKYLFRKEGQNVTLSCEQNLNHDAMYWYRQDPGQGLRLIYYSQIVNDFQKGDIAEGYSVSREKKESFPLTVTSAQKNPTAFYLCASSIEESGANVLTFGAGSRLTVL.

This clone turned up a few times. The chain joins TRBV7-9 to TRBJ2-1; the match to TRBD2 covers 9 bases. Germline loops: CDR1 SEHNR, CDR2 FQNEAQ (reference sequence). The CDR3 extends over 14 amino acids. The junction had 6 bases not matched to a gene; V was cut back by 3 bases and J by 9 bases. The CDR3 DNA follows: TGTGCCAGCAGCTTTGCGGGAGGGCGGGGTGAGCAGTTCTTC. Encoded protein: CASSFAGGRGEQFF.

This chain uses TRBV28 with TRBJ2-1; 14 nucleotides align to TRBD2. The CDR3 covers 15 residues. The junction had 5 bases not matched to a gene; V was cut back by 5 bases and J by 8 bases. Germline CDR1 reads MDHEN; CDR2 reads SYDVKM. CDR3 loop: CASSPGTSGSYEQFF. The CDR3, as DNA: TGTGCCAGCAGTCCCGGGACTAGCGGGAGTTATGAGCAGTTCTTC.

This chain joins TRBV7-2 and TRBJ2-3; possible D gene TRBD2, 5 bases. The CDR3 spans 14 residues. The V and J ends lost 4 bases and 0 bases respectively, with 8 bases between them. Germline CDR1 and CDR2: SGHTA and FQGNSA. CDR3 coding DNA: TGTGCCAGCAGCTCCTGGACTAGCACAGATACGCAGTATTTT. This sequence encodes CASSSWTSTDTQYF.

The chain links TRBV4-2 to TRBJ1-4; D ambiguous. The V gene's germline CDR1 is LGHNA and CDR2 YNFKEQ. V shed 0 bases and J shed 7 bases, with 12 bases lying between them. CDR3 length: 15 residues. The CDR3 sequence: CASSQDRTVGEKLFF. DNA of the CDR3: TGTGCCAGCAGCCAAGATCGTACTGTAGGTGAAAAACTGTTTTTT.

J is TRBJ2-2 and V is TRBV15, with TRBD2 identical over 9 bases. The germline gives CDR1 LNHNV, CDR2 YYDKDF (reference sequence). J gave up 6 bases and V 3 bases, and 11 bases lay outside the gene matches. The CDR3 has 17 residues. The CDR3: CATSRRGGRALAGELFF. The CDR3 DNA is TGTGCCACCAGCAGGAGGGGCGGGAGGGCCCTGGCCGGGGAGCTGTTTTTT.

The CDR3 sequence is CASLRQGTSTDTQYF. The CDR3 DNA sequence: TGTGCCAGCCTACGACAGGGCACTAGCACAGATACGCAGTATTTT. The chain links TRBV28 to TRBJ2-3; 7 bases align to TRBD1. V trimming: 8 bases; J trimming: 0 bases; junction bases outside the gene matches: 8. This CDR3 comprises 15 residues. Per germline, CDR1 MDHEN and CDR2 SYDVKM.

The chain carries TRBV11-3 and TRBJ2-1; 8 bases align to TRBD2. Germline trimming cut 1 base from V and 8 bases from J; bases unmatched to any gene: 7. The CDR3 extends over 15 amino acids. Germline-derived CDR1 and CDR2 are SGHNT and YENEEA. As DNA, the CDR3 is TGTGCCAGCAGCTTAGCGGGAGGGTTAAGGCATGAGCAGTTCTTC. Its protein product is CASSLAGGLRHEQFF. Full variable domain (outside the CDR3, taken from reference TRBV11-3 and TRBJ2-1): EAGVVQSPRYKIIEKKQPVAFWCNPISGHNTLYWYLQNLGQGPELLIRYENEEAVDDSQLPKDRFSAERLKGVDSTLKIQPAELGDSAVYLCASSLAGGLRHEQFFGPGTRLTVL.

This CDR3 is CASTPGQGVGEQYF. The CDR3 region has the DNA TGTGCCAGCACGCCGGGACAGGGGGTCGGCGAGCAGTACTTC. V and J are TRBV2 and TRBJ2-7, with 11 bases matching TRBD1. Unmatched junction bases numbered 8, after V lost 7 bases and J lost 6 bases. This CDR3 region has 14 residues. The germline CDR1 and CDR2 sequences are SNHLY and FYNNEI.

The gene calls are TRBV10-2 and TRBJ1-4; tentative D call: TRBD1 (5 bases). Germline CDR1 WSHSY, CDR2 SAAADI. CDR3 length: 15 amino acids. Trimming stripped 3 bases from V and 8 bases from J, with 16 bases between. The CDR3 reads CASSDSPRVGEKLFF. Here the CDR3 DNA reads TGCGCCAGCAGTGATTCCCCCAGGGTTGGCGAAAAACTGTTTTTT.

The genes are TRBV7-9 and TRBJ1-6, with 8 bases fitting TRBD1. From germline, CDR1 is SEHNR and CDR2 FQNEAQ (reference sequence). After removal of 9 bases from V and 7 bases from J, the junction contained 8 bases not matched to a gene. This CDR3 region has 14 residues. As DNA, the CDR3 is TGTGCCAGTGTGCCGGGACAGGAGAATTCACCCCTCCACTTT. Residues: CASVPGQENSPLHF.

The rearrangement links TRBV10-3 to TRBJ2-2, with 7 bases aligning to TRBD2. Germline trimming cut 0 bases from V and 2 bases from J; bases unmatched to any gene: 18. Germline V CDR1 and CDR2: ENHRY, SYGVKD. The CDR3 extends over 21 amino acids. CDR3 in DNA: TGTGCCATCAGTGAGTCGATATTTGCTAGCGGCAGAGACCTTAACACCGGGGAGCTGTTTTTT. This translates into CAISESIFASGRDLNTGELFF.

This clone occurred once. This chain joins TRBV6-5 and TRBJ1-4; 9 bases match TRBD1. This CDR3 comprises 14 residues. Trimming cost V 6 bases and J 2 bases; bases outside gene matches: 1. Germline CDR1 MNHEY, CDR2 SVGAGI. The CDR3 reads CASRTGGTNEKLFF. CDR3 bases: TGTGCCAGCAGGACAGGGGGGACTAATGAAAAACTGTTTTTT.

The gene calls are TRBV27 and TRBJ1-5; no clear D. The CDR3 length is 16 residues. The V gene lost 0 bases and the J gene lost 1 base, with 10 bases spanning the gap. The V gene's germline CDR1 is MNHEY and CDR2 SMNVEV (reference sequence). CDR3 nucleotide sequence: TGTGCCAGCAGTTTATCGACCGGGGTGAGCAATCAGCCCCAGCATTTT. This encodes CASSLSTGVSNQPQHF.

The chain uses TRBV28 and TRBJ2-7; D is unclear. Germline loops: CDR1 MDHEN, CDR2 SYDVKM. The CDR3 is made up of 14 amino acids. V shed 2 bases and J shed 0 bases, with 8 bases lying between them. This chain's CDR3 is CASSLARPSYEQYF. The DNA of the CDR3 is TGTGCCAGCAGTTTAGCGCGACCCTCCTACGAGCAGTACTTC.

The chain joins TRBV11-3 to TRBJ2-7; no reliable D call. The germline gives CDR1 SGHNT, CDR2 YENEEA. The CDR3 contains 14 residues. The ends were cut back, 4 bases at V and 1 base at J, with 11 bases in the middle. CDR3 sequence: CASSWVCGSYEQYF. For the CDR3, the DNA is TGTGCCAGCAGCTGGGTTTGCGGTTCCTACGAGCAGTACTTC.

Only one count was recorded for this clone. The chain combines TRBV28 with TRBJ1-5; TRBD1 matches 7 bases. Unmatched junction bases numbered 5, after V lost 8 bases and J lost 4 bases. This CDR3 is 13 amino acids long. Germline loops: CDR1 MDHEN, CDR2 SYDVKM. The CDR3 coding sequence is TGTGCCAGCGGGGGGGACAGAAATCAGCCCCAGCATTTT. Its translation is CASGGDRNQPQHF.

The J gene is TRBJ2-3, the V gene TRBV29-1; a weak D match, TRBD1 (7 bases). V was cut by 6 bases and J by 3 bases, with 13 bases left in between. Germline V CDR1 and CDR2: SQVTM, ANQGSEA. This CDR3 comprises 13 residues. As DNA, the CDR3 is TGCAGCGTCCCTCAGGGGGGTACAGATACGCAGTATTTT. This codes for CSVPQGGTDTQYF.

The chain's CDR3 is CAWSTGLAGSTAKNIQYF. The CDR3 DNA reads TGTGCCTGGAGTACGGGACTAGCAGGGAGTACAGCCAAAAACATTCAGTACTTC. The J gene is TRBJ2-4, the V gene TRBV30, with TRBD2 matching 9 bases. This CDR3 spans 18 amino acids. With V trimmed by 2 bases and J by 0 bases, 11 bases remained unmatched. Germline V gene sequence: CDR1 GTSNPN, CDR2 SVGIG (reference sequence).

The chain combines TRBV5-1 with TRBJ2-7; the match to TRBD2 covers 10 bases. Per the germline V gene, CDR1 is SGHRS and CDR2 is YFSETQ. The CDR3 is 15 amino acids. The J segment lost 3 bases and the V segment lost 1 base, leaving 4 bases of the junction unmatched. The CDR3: CASSLTSGTYYEQYF. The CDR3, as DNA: TGCGCCAGCAGCTTGACTAGCGGGACATACTACGAGCAGTACTTC.